The 21 T cell receptor beta chains reported below all come from one sample, sequenced in a study of cytomegalovirus exposure and HLA in healthy donors. In the PCR, 60 Vbeta and 13 Jbeta primers were used. Generated by immunoSEQ multiplex PCR, the TCRdb table keeps only in-frame clones and is missing some. The sample lists some 130,000 clones; around 73% were seen once. The sample consisted of PBMCs. The receptors were gathered from a man over 45 in good health and CMV-seronegative.

This chain joins TRBV11-2 and TRBJ2-7; 7 bases are shared with TRBD1. V lost 5 bases and J lost 0; bases outside the gene matches: 4. Germline loops: CDR1 SGHAT, CDR2 FQNNGV. The CDR3 sequence is 14 residues long. The CDR3 here is CASSRGGSSYEQYF. CDR3 in DNA: TGTGCCAGCAGCCGAGGGGGCAGCTCCTACGAGCAGTACTTC.

This clone is a singleton in its sample. The chain combines TRBV5-5 with TRBJ2-5; weak D call: TRBD1 (6 bases). The CDR3 spans 16 residues. Germline V gene lookup returns CDR1 SGHKS and CDR2 YYEKEE (reference sequence). The V end was cut by 4 bases, the J end by 2 bases, with 18 bases between. DNA of the CDR3: TGTGCCAGCAGCCCACAGGCGACGGACAGACAAGAGACCCAGTACTTC. Residues: CASSPQATDRQETQYF.

This clone has just one count. The V call is TRBV10-3, the J call TRBJ1-5; D may be TRBD1 (6 bases). The CDR3 loop spans 15 amino acids. In germline, CDR1 is ENHRY, CDR2 SYGVKD. V dropped 3 bases and J dropped 2 bases, with 11 bases sitting between them. The CDR3 DNA is TGTGCCATCAGTGAAAACAGGGTGGGCAATCAGCCCCAGCATTTT. This translates into CAISENRVGNQPQHF.

This clone was seen once. The chain employs TRBV2 and TRBJ2-7; TRBD2 is a possible D gene (6 bases). This CDR3 region has 12 residues. Germline V gene lookup returns CDR1 SNHLY and CDR2 FYNNEI. V was cut by 5 bases and J by 5 bases, with 10 bases left in between. This CDR3 reads CASSKGRNEQYF. CDR3 nucleotide sequence: TGTGCCAGCAGTAAGGGGAGGAACGAGCAGTACTTC.

The gene calls are TRBV7-2 and TRBJ2-1; 9 bases line up with TRBD2. The CDR3 has 17 residues. V shed 5 bases and J 2 bases; nucleotides not matched to a gene: 10. Germline V gives CDR1 SGHTA, CDR2 FQGNSA. CDR3 coding DNA: TGTGCCAGCAGCGTAAAGGCTAGCGGGGTGCCCTACAATGAGCAGTTCTTC. This encodes CASSVKASGVPYNEQFF.

The V gene is TRBV25-1, the J gene TRBJ2-2; the match to TRBD2 covers 7 bases. In germline, CDR1 is MGHDK, CDR2 SYGVNS. CDR3 size: 14 residues. The J segment lost 3 bases and the V segment lost 5 bases, leaving 3 bases of the junction unmatched. CDR3 residues: CASSKLAHTGELFF. CDR3 DNA: TGTGCCAGCAGTAAACTAGCGCACACCGGGGAGCTGTTTTTT.

This clone showed up just once. The rearrangement links TRBV30 to TRBJ1-2, with D unclear. Germline CDR1 GTSNPN, CDR2 SVGIG (reference sequence). The CDR3 runs to 13 residues. With 2 bases removed from V and 4 bases from J, the gap between germline ends came to 11 bases. CDR3 residues: CAWSLLSGYGYTF. CDR3 bases: TGTGCCTGGAGTTTACTCTCGGGCTATGGCTACACCTTC.

This clone was seen a handful of times. The gene calls are TRBV27 and TRBJ2-7; 8 bases line up with TRBD2. This CDR3 has 16 amino acids. Per germline, CDR1 MNHEY and CDR2 SMNVEV (reference sequence). V lost 2 bases and J lost 4; bases outside the gene matches: 10. The CDR3 loop reads CASSLVLSGNRYEQYF. CDR3 nucleotides: TGTGCCAGCAGTTTAGTCCTTAGCGGGAATAGGTACGAGCAGTACTTC.

V usage is TRBV6-5 and J usage is TRBJ2-3; 7 bases agree with TRBD1. The CDR3 runs to 14 residues. Germline V gene data show CDR1 as MNHEY and CDR2 as SVGAGI. The V segment lost 9 bases and the J segment 1 base; nucleotides outside the gene matches: 7. The CDR3 protein is CASLPGTGTDTQYF. CDR3 nucleotides: TGTGCCAGTCTTCCCGGGACAGGCACAGATACGCAGTATTTT.

The rearrangement links TRBV14 to TRBJ2-5; 9 bases are a match to TRBD1. The V segment lost 4 bases and the J segment 5 bases; nucleotides outside the gene matches: 8. Per germline, CDR1 SGHDN and CDR2 FVKESK. The CDR3 consists of 15 residues. CDR3 DNA: TGTGCCAGCAGCCTACGACAGGGGGGGAGGGAGACCCAGTACTTC. Translation gives CASSLRQGGRETQYF.

The V gene is TRBV11-1, the J gene TRBJ2-7, with 12 bases lining up with TRBD1. The CDR3 runs 17 residues. The germline V gene encodes CDR1 SGHAT and CDR2 FQDESV (reference sequence). V dropped 2 bases and J dropped 7; count of bases not matched to a gene: 12. The CDR3 coding sequence is TGTGCCAGCAGCTTAACCCTCGGGACAGGGGGCTTGGAAGAGCAGTACTTC. It codes for CASSLTLGTGGLEEQYF.

This rearrangement joins TRBV30 to TRBJ2-6, with TRBD1 matching over 9 bases. Trimming cost V 6 bases and J 4 bases; bases outside gene matches: 7. Germline CDR1 reads GTSNPN; CDR2 reads SVGIG (reference sequence). The CDR3 loop spans 15 amino acids. For the CDR3, the DNA is TGTGCCTGTCAGGGACAGGGCGAGGGGGCCAACGTCCTGACTTTC. Amino acids: CACQGQGEGANVLTF. Variable domain in full (rest from reference TRBV30 and TRBJ2-6): SQTIHQWPATLVQPVGSPLSLECTVEGTSNPNLYWYRQAAGRGLQLLFYSVGIGQISSEVPQNLSASRPQDRQFILSSKKLLLSDSGFYLCACQGQGEGANVLTFGAGSRLTVL.

This clone was found a few times. The genes are TRBV19 and TRBJ2-5; 12 bases match TRBD2. Germline lookup yields CDR1 LNHDA and CDR2 SQIVND (reference sequence). This CDR3 is 14 amino acids long. V trimming: 4 bases; J trimming: 3 bases; junction bases outside the gene matches: 0. The DNA for the CDR3 is TGTGCCAGTAGTAGACTAGCGGGGGAAGAGACCCAGTACTTC. This gives the protein CASSRLAGEETQYF. Based on the CDR3 plus reference TRBV19 and TRBJ2-5, the full variable domain is DGGITQSPKYLFRKEGQNVTLSCEQNLNHDAMYWYRQDPGQGLRLIYYSQIVNDFQKGDIAEGYSVSREKKESFPLTVTSAQKNPTAFYLCASSRLAGEETQYFGPGTRLLVL.

The table lists this clone with a count of one. CDR3 in amino acids: CSVVGGAGLRGTDTQYF. The CDR3 coding sequence is TGCAGCGTTGTAGGGGGCGCTGGGCTACGTGGCACAGATACGCAGTATTTT. This chain uses TRBV29-1 with TRBJ2-3; 7 positions agree with TRBD1. Trimming cost V 4 bases and J 1 base; bases outside gene matches: 14. Germline lookup yields CDR1 SQVTM and CDR2 ANQGSEA. The CDR3 contains 17 residues.

J is TRBJ2-3 and V is TRBV6-9; unclear D gene. Germline loops: CDR1 MNHGY, CDR2 SVAAGI. Between the trimmed V and J ends, which lost 5 bases and 3 bases, there was a span of 9 bases. This CDR3 has 13 residues. CDR3 protein: CASSPPQTDTQYF. CDR3 bases: TGTGCCAGCAGTCCCCCACAGACAGATACGCAGTATTTT.

CDR3 residues: CASSLGLAGGENIQYF. CDR3 DNA sequence: TGCGCCAGCAGCCTAGGACTAGCGGGAGGGGAAAACATTCAGTACTTC. This chain links TRBV5-1 with TRBJ2-4; 15 nucleotides align to TRBD2. After removal of 4 bases from V and 5 bases from J, the junction contained 4 bases not matched to a gene. From germline, CDR1 is SGHRS and CDR2 YFSETQ. This CDR3 has 16 residues.

The chain uses TRBV27 and TRBJ1-1; no clear D gene. The CDR3 has 12 amino acids. Trimming left V 3 bases short and J 4 bases short, with 6 bases between. Germline V gene lookup returns CDR1 MNHEY and CDR2 SMNVEV (reference sequence). The CDR3 loop is CASSFYGTEAFF. CDR3 nucleotides: TGTGCCAGCAGTTTCTATGGCACTGAAGCTTTCTTT.

The chain is built from TRBV12-5 and TRBJ2-1; 7 positions match TRBD2. The V gene end was trimmed by 5 bases and the J gene end by 7 bases; junction bases not matched to a gene: 17. Germline V gives CDR1 LGHNT, CDR2 FRNRAP. The CDR3 length is 17 residues. CDR3 nucleotides: TGTGCTAGTGGTCCGGTATCTCGGGAGGATTTATGGAATGAGCAGTTCTTC. The encoded protein is CASGPVSREDLWNEQFF.

V and J are TRBV5-4 and TRBJ2-3, with 14 bases identical to TRBD2. The CDR3 has 17 amino acids. The J segment lost 4 bases and the V segment lost 4 bases, leaving 8 bases of the junction unmatched. From germline, CDR1 is SGHNT and CDR2 YYREEE (reference sequence). CDR3 nucleotides: TGTGCCAGCAGCGGTTTCGGGACTAGCGGGAGTCCAGATACGCAGTATTTT. Translated, it gives CASSGFGTSGSPDTQYF.

V is TRBV2 and J is TRBJ2-1, with a possible D match to TRBD1 (6 bases). This CDR3 spans 14 amino acids. CDR1 is SNHLY, CDR2 FYNNEI, per germline. The V end was cut by 4 bases, the J end by 2 bases, with 9 bases between. Here the CDR3 DNA reads TGTGCCAGCAGTGGGGGGCTAGCCTACAATGAGCAGTTCTTC. This sequence encodes CASSGGLAYNEQFF.

The chain is built from TRBV5-1 and TRBJ1-2, with 7 bases aligning to TRBD1. Losses at the gene ends were 3 bases for V and 1 base for J; bases not matched to a gene: 9. Germline loops: CDR1 SGHRS, CDR2 YFSETQ. The CDR3 is made up of 16 amino acids. CDR3 in amino acids: CASSSGDRDFNYGYTF. CDR3 in DNA: TGCGCCAGCAGCTCCGGGGACAGAGACTTTAACTATGGCTACACCTTC.